The sequence of this T cell receptor beta chain was determined in a study of blood T cell repertoires in COVID-19. Whole-study context: The analysed material was cDNA or gDNA that came from T cells, B-cell-depleted T cells, or PBMCs.

Methods used by the authors: For nucleated cells, counts were estimated from reference gene primer amplification. TCRdb's copy holds only in-frame clones and misses some; the assay was immunoSEQ multiplex PCR. V, J and clone size are taken as reported in that table, and D and trimming were inferred from the DNA itself. The sample yields some 240,000 clones, over 75% seen once. Between the trimmed V and J ends, which lost 2 bases and 2 bases, there was a span of 7 bases. CDR1 is ENHRY, CDR2 SYGVKD, per germline. There are 13 residues in the CDR3. The sequenced material came from peripheral blood. The rearrangement links TRBV10-3 to TRBJ2-7, with a tentative D call TRBD1 (5 bases). The origin of this receptor is a woman in her seventies with COVID-19, enrolled during active disease. CDR3 coding DNA: TGTGCCATCAGTGAGCAGGGTACCTACGAGCAGTACTTC. Amino acids: CAISEQGTYEQYF.